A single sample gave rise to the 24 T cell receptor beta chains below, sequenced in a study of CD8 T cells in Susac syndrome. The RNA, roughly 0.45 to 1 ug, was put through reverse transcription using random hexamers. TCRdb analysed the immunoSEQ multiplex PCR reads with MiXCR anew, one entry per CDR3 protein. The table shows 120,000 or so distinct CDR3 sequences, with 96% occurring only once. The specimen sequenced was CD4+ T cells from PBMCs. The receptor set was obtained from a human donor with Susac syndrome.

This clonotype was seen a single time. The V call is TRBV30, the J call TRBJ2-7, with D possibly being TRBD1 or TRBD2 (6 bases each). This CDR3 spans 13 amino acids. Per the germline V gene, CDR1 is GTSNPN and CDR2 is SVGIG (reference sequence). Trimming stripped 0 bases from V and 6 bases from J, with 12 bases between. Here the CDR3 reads CAWSVQSGAEQYF. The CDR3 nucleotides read TGTGCCTGGAGTGTACAATCGGGGGCCGAGCAGTACTTC.

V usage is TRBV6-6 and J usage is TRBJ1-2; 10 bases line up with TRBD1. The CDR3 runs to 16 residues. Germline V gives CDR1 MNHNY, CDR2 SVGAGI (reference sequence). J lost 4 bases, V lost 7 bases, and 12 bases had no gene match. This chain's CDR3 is CASIPDRGDLRYGYTF. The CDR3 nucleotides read TGTGCCAGCATTCCGGACAGGGGGGATCTTCGCTATGGCTACACCTTC.

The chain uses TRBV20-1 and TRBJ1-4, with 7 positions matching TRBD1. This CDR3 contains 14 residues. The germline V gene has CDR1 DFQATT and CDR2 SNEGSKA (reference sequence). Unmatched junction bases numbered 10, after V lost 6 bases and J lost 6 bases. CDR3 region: CSAQNRDRDEKLFF. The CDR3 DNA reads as TGCAGTGCCCAAAACCGGGACAGAGATGAAAAACTGTTTTTT.

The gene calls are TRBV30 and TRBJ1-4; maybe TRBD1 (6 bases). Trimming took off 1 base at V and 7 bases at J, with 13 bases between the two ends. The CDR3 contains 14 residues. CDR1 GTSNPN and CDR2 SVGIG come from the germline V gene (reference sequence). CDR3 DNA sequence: TGTGCCTGGAGTGGAAGGACAGTGGCTGAAAAACTGTTTTTT. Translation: CAWSGRTVAEKLFF.

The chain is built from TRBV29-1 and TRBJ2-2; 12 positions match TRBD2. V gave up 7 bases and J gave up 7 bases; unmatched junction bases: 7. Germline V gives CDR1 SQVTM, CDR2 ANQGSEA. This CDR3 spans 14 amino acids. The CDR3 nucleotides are TGCAGCGCCCGACTAGCGGGAGCCCACGGGGAGCTGTTTTTT. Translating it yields CSARLAGAHGELFF.

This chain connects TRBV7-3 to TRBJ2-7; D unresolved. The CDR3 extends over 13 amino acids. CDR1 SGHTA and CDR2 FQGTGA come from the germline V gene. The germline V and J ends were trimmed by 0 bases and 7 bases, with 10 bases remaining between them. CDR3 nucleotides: TGTGCCAGCAGCTTAACCCGCCCGTCGGAGCAGTACTTC. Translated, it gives CASSLTRPSEQYF.

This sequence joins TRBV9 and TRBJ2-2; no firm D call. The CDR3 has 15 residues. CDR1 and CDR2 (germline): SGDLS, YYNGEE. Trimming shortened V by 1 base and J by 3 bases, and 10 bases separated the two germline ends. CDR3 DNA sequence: TGTGCCAGCAGCGTATCAATGGGCGACACCGGGGAGCTGTTTTTT. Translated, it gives CASSVSMGDTGELFF.

The CDR3 DNA sequence: TGTGCCATCAGTGAGTCCCAAGAGACCCAGTACTTC. This sequence encodes CAISESQETQYF. This chain joins TRBV10-3 and TRBJ2-5; D remains ambiguous. V was shortened by 0 bases and J by 1 base, with 0 bases between the two germline ends. The length of the CDR3 is 12 residues. Germline V lookup: CDR1 ENHRY, CDR2 SYGVKD.

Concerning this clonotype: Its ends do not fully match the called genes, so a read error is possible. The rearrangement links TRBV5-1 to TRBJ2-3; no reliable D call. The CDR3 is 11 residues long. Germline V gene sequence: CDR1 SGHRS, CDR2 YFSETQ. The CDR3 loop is CASSLGDTQYF. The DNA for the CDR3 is TGTGCCAGCTCCCTGGGAGATACGCAGTATTTT. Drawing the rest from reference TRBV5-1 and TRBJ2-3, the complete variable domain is KAGVTQTPRYLIKTRGQQVTLSCSPISGHRSVSWYQQTPGQGLQFLFEYFSETQRNKGNFPGRFSGRQFSNSRSEMNVSTLELGDSALYLCASSLGDTQYFGPGTRLTVL.

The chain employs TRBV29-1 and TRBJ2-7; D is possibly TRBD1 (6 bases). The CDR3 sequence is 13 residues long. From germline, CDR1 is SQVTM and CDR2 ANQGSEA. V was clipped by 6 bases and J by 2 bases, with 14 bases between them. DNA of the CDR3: TGCAGCGTGGTTATACAGGGAACCTACGAGCAGTACTTC. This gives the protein CSVVIQGTYEQYF.

CDR3 residues: CASSFTGPGDYGYTF. The CDR3 DNA is TGTGCCAGCAGTTTTACGGGCCCGGGGGACTATGGCTACACCTTC. The V gene is TRBV7-2, the J gene TRBJ1-2; TRBD1 might be the D (5 bases). V gave up 6 bases and J gave up 3 bases, with 17 bases separating them. Germline CDR1 SGHTA, CDR2 FQGNSA. The CDR3 spans 15 residues.

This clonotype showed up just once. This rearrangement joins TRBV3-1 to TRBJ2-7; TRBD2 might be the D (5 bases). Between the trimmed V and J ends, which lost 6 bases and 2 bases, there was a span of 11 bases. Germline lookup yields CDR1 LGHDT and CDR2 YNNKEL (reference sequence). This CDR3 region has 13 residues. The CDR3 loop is CASSRPGTYEQYF. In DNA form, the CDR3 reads TGTGCCAGCAGTCGACCGGGAACCTACGAGCAGTACTTC.

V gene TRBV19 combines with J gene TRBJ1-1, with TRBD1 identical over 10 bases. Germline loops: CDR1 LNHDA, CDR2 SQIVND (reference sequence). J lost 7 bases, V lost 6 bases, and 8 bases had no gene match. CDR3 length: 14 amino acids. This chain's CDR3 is CASRRDRGFGEAFF. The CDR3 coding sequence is TGTGCCAGTAGACGGGACAGGGGTTTTGGTGAAGCTTTCTTT.

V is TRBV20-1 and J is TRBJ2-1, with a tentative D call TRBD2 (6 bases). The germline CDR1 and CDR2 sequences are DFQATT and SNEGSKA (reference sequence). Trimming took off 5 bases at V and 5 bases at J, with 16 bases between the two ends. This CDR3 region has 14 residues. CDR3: CSADPGLGHNEQFF. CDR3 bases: TGCAGTGCTGATCCGGGACTGGGTCACAATGAGCAGTTCTTC.

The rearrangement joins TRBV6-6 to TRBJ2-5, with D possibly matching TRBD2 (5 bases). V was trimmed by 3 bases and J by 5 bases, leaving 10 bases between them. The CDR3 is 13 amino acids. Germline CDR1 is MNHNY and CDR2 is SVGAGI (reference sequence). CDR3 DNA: TGTGCCAGCAGTTATCCGGGAACGGAGACCCAGTACTTC. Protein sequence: CASSYPGTETQYF.

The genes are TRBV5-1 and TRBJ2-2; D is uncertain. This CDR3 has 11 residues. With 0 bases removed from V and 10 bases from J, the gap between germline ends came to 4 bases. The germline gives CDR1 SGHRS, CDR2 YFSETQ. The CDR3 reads CASSLEVELFF. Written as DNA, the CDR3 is TGCGCCAGCAGCTTGGAGGTGGAGCTGTTTTTT.

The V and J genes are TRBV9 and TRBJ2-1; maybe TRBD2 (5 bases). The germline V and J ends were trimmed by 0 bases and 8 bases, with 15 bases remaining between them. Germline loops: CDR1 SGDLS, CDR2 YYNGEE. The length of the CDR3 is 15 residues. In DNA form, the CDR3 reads TGTGCCAGCAGCGTAGTAGCGAGCCTTATGGATGAGCAGTTCTTC. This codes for CASSVVASLMDEQFF.

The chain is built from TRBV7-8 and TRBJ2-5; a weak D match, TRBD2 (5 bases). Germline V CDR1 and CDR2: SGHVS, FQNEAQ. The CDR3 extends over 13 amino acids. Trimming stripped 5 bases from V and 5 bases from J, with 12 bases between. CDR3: CASSSPRRETQYF. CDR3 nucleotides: TGTGCCAGCAGCAGTCCCCGGAGGGAGACCCAGTACTTC.

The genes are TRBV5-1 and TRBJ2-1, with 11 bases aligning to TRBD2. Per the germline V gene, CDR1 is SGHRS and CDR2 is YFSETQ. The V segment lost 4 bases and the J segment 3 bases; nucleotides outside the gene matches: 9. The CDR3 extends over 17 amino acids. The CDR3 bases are TGCGCCAGCAGCCTCCAAACTGGACTAGCGGGCTACAATGAGCAGTTCTTC. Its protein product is CASSLQTGLAGYNEQFF.

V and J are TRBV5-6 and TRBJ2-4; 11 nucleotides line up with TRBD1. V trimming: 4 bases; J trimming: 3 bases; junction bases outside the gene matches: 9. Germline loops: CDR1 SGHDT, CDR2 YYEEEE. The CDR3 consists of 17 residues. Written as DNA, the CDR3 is TGTGCCAGCAGCCGTACTCCCGGGACAGGGGGCAAAAACATTCAGTACTTC. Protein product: CASSRTPGTGGKNIQYF.

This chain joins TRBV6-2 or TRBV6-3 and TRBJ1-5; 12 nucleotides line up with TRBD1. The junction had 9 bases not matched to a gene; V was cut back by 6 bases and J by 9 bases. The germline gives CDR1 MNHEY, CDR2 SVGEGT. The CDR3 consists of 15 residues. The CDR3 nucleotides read TGTGCCAGCAGGGAGGGGACAGGGGGCCGATGGCCCCAGCATTTT. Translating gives CASREGTGGRWPQHF.

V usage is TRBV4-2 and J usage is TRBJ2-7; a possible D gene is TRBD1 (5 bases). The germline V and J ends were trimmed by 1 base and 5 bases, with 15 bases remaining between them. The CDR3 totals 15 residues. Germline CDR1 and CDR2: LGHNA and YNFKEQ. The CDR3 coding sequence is TGTGCCAGCAGCCAAGCGAGTAGGGGCAGGCACGAGCAGTACTTC. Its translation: CASSQASRGRHEQYF.

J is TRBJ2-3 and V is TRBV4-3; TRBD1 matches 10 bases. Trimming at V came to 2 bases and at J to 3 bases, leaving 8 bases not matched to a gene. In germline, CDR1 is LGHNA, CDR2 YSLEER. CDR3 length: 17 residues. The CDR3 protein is CASSQKDPGQGTDTQYF. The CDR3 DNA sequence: TGCGCCAGCAGCCAAAAGGACCCGGGACAGGGGACAGATACGCAGTATTTT.

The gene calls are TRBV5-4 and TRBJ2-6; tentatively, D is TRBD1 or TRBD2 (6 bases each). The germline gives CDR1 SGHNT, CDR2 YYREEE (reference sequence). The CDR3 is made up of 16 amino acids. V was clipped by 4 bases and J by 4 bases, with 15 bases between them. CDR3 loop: CASSPGGLSGANVLTF. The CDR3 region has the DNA TGTGCCAGCAGCCCTGGGGGGCTGTCAGGGGCCAACGTCCTGACTTTC.